The 27 T cell receptor beta chains reported below all come from one sample, sequenced in a study of blood T cell repertoires in COVID-19. Clones were read by immunoSEQ multiplex PCR, and TCRdb kept only the in-frame ones, dropping some. The sample contains some 450,000 clones, roughly 88% of which appear only once. The sample comprised peripheral blood. Every receptor here comes from a woman aged 50 to 65 with COVID-19, enrolled during active disease.

The genes are TRBV7-2 and TRBJ2-3; possible D gene TRBD2, 5 bases. The CDR3 is made up of 17 amino acids. Trimming stripped 3 bases from V and 1 base from J, with 17 bases between. Germline assignment: CDR1 SGHTA and CDR2 FQGNSA. CDR3 sequence: CASSLGFEAGGTDTQYF. DNA of the CDR3: TGTGCCAGCAGCTTGGGCTTCGAGGCGGGCGGCACAGATACGCAGTATTTT. Full variable domain (missing parts from reference TRBV7-2 and TRBJ2-3): GAGVSQSPSNKVTEKGKDVELRCDPISGHTALYWYRQSLGQGLEFLIYFQGNSAPDKSGLPSDRFSAERTGGSVSTLTIQRTQQEDSAVYLCASSLGFEAGGTDTQYFGPGTRLTVL.

CDR3 nucleotide sequence: TGTGCCAGCAGTAAAAGTGGGCAGGGGGCCCATCAGCCCCAGCATTTT. This encodes CASSKSGQGAHQPQHF. The rearrangement links TRBV11-2 to TRBJ1-5; 8 positions agree with TRBD1. Germline CDR1 SGHAT, CDR2 FQNNGV. CDR3 length: 16 amino acids. J lost 5 bases, V lost 6 bases, and 12 bases had no gene match.

The rearrangement links TRBV3-1 (or the pseudogene TRBV3-2) to TRBJ2-5, with 7 nucleotides matching TRBD2. Per germline, CDR1 LGHDT and CDR2 YNNKEL (reference sequence). V was pared by 1 base and J by 5 bases, with 10 bases of the junction left unmatched. The CDR3 runs to 16 residues. CDR3 DNA: TGTGCCAGCAGCCAAGTCCTACCGGGACTACAGGAGACCCAGTACTTC. Its translation is CASSQVLPGLQETQYF.

This sequence joins TRBV19 and TRBJ1-2; D is uncertain. The CDR3 runs to 14 residues. V was clipped by 6 bases and J by 4 bases, with 15 bases between them. Germline CDR1 reads LNHDA; CDR2 reads SQIVND (reference sequence). DNA of the CDR3: TGTGCCAGTAGGTCGGGTTCCGTCGGCTATGGCTACACCTTC. It codes for CASRSGSVGYGYTF.

V usage is TRBV24-1 and J usage is TRBJ2-1; possible D gene TRBD2, 5 bases. The length of the CDR3 is 16 residues. Trimming removed 4 bases at V and 0 bases at J, with 12 bases between. Germline lookup yields CDR1 KGHDR and CDR2 SFDVKD. The CDR3 nucleotides are TGTGCCACCAGTGACCCTGGAGGTAGCTCCTACAATGAGCAGTTCTTC. Residues: CATSDPGGSSYNEQFF.

This rearrangement joins TRBV5-1 to TRBJ2-2; 10 nucleotides line up with TRBD1. This CDR3 contains 17 residues. In germline, CDR1 is SGHRS, CDR2 YFSETQ. The junction had 9 bases not matched to a gene; V was cut back by 4 bases and J by 3 bases. In nucleotides, the CDR3 is TGCGCCAGCAGCCCTGAAGGACAGGGGGTCGACACCGGGGAGCTGTTTTTT. The encoded protein is CASSPEGQGVDTGELFF. Complete variable domain (other parts from reference TRBV5-1 and TRBJ2-2): KAGVTQTPRYLIKTRGQQVTLSCSPISGHRSVSWYQQTPGQGLQFLFEYFSETQRNKGNFPGRFSGRQFSNSRSEMNVSTLELGDSALYLCASSPEGQGVDTGELFFGEGSRLTVL.

The rearrangement uses TRBV5-1 and TRBJ2-1, with D perhaps TRBD1 (6 bases). The CDR3 contains 15 residues. Looked up from germline, CDR1 is SGHRS and CDR2 is YFSETQ. Trimming stripped 3 bases from V and 7 bases from J, with 17 bases between. The CDR3 nucleotides are TGCGCCAGCAGCTCCTTCCGGGACATTGGGAATGAGCAGTTCTTC. Its translation: CASSSFRDIGNEQFF.

This chain uses TRBV6-5 with TRBJ1-2; perhaps TRBD1 as D (6 bases). The CDR3 extends over 15 amino acids. Per germline, CDR1 MNHEY and CDR2 SVGAGI. The V end was cut by 9 bases, the J end by 7 bases, with 24 bases between. CDR3 nucleotide sequence: TGTGCCAGTCTCCCCGCGGGGGACACCATAGCTGGCTACACCTTC. As protein: CASLPAGDTIAGYTF.

The CDR3 here is CASSLGLPLAGGDAGYNEQFF. CDR3 nucleotides: TGTGCCAGCAGCTTAGGACTCCCTTTGGCAGGGGGCGATGCGGGGTACAATGAGCAGTTCTTC. This chain joins TRBV7-3 and TRBJ2-1; 8 nucleotides match TRBD1. The germline gives CDR1 SGHTA, CDR2 FQGTGA. Trimming took 2 bases from V and 4 from J; bases not matched to a gene: 22. This CDR3 spans 21 amino acids.

The V gene is TRBV19, the J gene TRBJ2-3, with TRBD1 identical over 8 bases. The CDR3 is made up of 15 amino acids. Trimming took 0 bases from V and 6 from J; bases not matched to a gene: 5. Germline V gives CDR1 LNHDA, CDR2 SQIVND (reference sequence). The chain's CDR3 is CASSIDRGRGDTQYF. Here the CDR3 DNA reads TGTGCCAGTAGTATAGACAGGGGGCGGGGCGATACGCAGTATTTT.

This rearrangement joins TRBV5-1 to TRBJ2-5; a weak D match, TRBD1 (6 bases). Germline CDR1 SGHRS, CDR2 YFSETQ. V dropped 2 bases and J dropped 5 bases, with 10 bases sitting between them. This CDR3 region has 13 residues. The CDR3 region is CASSFKGEETQYF. In DNA, the CDR3 is TGCGCCAGCAGCTTTAAGGGGGAGGAGACCCAGTACTTC.

The chain combines TRBV11-2 with TRBJ2-3; D might be TRBD2 (5 bases). The germline CDR1 and CDR2 sequences are SGHAT and FQNNGV. V lost 2 bases, J lost 0 bases, and 15 bases lay in between. This CDR3 has 17 residues. The CDR3 protein is CASSLRGGSSSTDTQYF. The CDR3 nucleotides are TGTGCCAGCAGCTTAAGAGGTGGGAGTTCTAGCACAGATACGCAGTATTTT.

The chain recombines TRBV29-1 with TRBJ1-1; 7 bases map to TRBD1. Germline CDR1 is SQVTM and CDR2 is ANQGSEA. V was pared by 2 bases and J by 6 bases, with 9 bases of the junction left unmatched. The CDR3 is 14 residues long. The CDR3 loop is CSVELEGAAAEAFF. Here the CDR3 DNA reads TGCAGCGTTGAATTGGAGGGGGCCGCGGCTGAAGCTTTCTTT.

The chain joins TRBV28 to TRBJ2-5; the D gene is possibly TRBD2 (5 bases). Trimming pared 3 bases from V and 3 bases from J, leaving 11 bases between. CDR3 length: 14 residues. The germline V gene encodes CDR1 MDHEN and CDR2 SYDVKM. The CDR3 bases are TGTGCCAGCAGTTTTGTCGGGGTCGAAGAGACCCAGTACTTC. As protein: CASSFVGVEETQYF. Supplemented by reference TRBV28 and TRBJ2-5, the full variable domain reads DVKVTQSSRYLVKRTGEKVFLECVQDMDHENMFWYRQDPGLGLRLIYFSYDVKMKEKGDIPEGYSVSREKKERFSLILESASTNQTSMYLCASSFVGVEETQYFGPGTRLLVL.

V is TRBV4-1 and J is TRBJ2-7; a weak D match, TRBD1 (5 bases). This CDR3 comprises 16 residues. Trimming removed 1 base from V and 2 bases from J, with 15 bases in between. Germline V CDR1 and CDR2: MGHRA, YSYEKL. The CDR3 spells CASSQASQGSTYEQYF. In DNA form, the CDR3 reads TGCGCCAGCAGCCAAGCTTCGCAGGGTTCGACCTACGAGCAGTACTTC.

The chain combines TRBV25-1 with TRBJ1-4; TRBD1 might be the D (5 bases). Trimming shortened V by 1 base and J by 7 bases, and 13 bases separated the two germline ends. Germline V lookup: CDR1 MGHDK, CDR2 SYGVNS. The CDR3 sequence is 15 residues long. Here the CDR3 reads CASSEFGGGGEKLFF. The CDR3 DNA reads TGTGCCAGCAGTGAATTTGGGGGGGGAGGTGAAAAACTGTTTTTT.

The CDR3 bases are TGTGCCAGCAGAAGGACAGGGAGAAACACCATATATTTT. Translation: CASRRTGRNTIYF. This sequence joins TRBV3-1 (or the pseudogene TRBV3-2) and TRBJ1-3; the match to TRBD1 covers 8 bases. Germline V CDR1 and CDR2: LGHDT, YNNKEL (reference sequence). J lost 5 bases, V lost 6 bases, and 3 bases had no gene match. This CDR3 has 13 amino acids.

The chain uses TRBV18 and TRBJ2-3; a weak D match, TRBD1 (6 bases). The CDR3 sequence is 16 residues long. The V end lost 2 bases, the J end lost 3 bases, and 15 bases lay between the germline ends. CDR1 and CDR2 (germline): KGHSH, LQKENI. CDR3 in amino acids: CASSPSVVRGTDTQYF. The CDR3, as DNA: TGTGCCAGCTCACCATCGGTTGTCAGGGGAACAGATACGCAGTATTTT.

Concerning this clone itself: The identical CDR3 is also encoded by other nucleotide sequences in the sample. V is TRBV7-8 and J is TRBJ1-2, with 9 nucleotides matching TRBD1. The CDR3 spans 13 residues. Per the germline V gene, CDR1 is SGHVS and CDR2 is FQNEAQ. The trim removed 5 bases at V and 5 bases at J, leaving 3 bases unmatched. The CDR3 reads CASSLGQGYGYTF. In nucleotides, the CDR3 is TGTGCCAGCAGCCTGGGACAGGGATATGGCTACACCTTC.

This chain joins TRBV5-6 and TRBJ2-2; D might be TRBD1 (5 bases). The CDR3 is 14 amino acids. Per the germline V gene, CDR1 is SGHDT and CDR2 is YYEEEE. The V end lost 5 bases, the J end lost 4 bases, and 12 bases lay between the germline ends. CDR3 residues: CASRSRVGTGELFF. The CDR3 coding sequence is TGTGCCAGCAGAAGCAGGGTCGGCACCGGGGAGCTGTTTTTT.

This rearrangement joins TRBV12-3 or TRBV12-4 to TRBJ1-2; tentative D call: TRBD1 (5 bases). This CDR3 is 11 amino acids long. CDR3 sequence reads: CACSRGYGYTF. DNA for the CDR3: TGTGCTTGCAGTAGGGGCTATGGCTACACCTTC.

This sequence joins TRBV24-1 and TRBJ1-2; TRBD1 aligns across 10 bases. From germline, CDR1 is KGHDR and CDR2 SFDVKD. J was trimmed by 8 bases and V by 4 bases; bases with no gene match: 3. The CDR3 contains 13 residues. For the CDR3, the DNA is TGTGCCACCAGTGAGGGGACAGGGGACGGCTACACCTTC. It yields the protein CATSEGTGDGYTF.

The chain is built from TRBV2 and TRBJ1-4, with 7 bases that match TRBD1. The CDR3 is 16 residues long. Unmatched junction bases numbered 11, after V lost 4 bases and J lost 6 bases. Germline CDR1 SNHLY, CDR2 FYNNEI. CDR3 loop: CASSVLGGGSDEKLFF. CDR3 DNA: TGTGCCAGCAGTGTTTTAGGGGGCGGATCGGATGAAAAACTGTTTTTT.

This rearrangement joins TRBV5-1 to TRBJ2-7, with D maybe TRBD1 (6 bases). Germline V gene sequence: CDR1 SGHRS, CDR2 YFSETQ. V gave up 4 bases and J gave up 2 bases, with 10 bases separating them. The length of the CDR3 is 13 residues. The CDR3 nucleotides read TGCGCCAGCAGCAAAACAGGGACCTACGAGCAGTACTTC. It specifies CASSKTGTYEQYF.

This sequence joins TRBV5-1 and TRBJ1-2; no firm D call. V lost 5 bases to trimming and J lost 6 bases, with 14 bases between them. This CDR3 spans 13 amino acids. Germline loops: CDR1 SGHRS, CDR2 YFSETQ. The CDR3 protein is CASSKSLEDGYTF. Written as DNA, the CDR3 is TGCGCCAGCAGTAAGAGTCTCGAGGATGGCTACACCTTC.

This rearrangement joins TRBV2 to TRBJ2-7; 12 nucleotides line up with TRBD2. The ends lost 6 bases at V and 4 bases at J; junction bases unmatched: 22. The CDR3 runs 20 residues. The germline V gene has CDR1 SNHLY and CDR2 FYNNEI. Here the CDR3 reads CASSSGTGLAGKGGRYEQYF. The CDR3 bases are TGTGCCAGCAGCTCCGGGACAGGACTAGCGGGGAAAGGTGGGCGTTACGAGCAGTACTTC.

There are a few counts of this clone. The chain couples TRBV11-2 to TRBJ2-7; no clear D. CDR3 length: 11 amino acids. V lost 1 base and J lost 6, with 4 bases in between. The V gene's germline CDR1 is SGHAT and CDR2 FQNNGV. This chain's CDR3 is CASSLVGEQYF. The CDR3 bases are TGTGCCAGCAGCTTAGTCGGCGAGCAGTACTTC. Full variable domain (missing parts from reference TRBV11-2 and TRBJ2-7): EAGVAQSPRYKIIEKRQSVAFWCNPISGHATLYWYQQILGQGPKLLIQFQNNGVVDDSQLPKDRFSAERLKGVDSTLKIQPAKLEDSAVYLCASSLVGEQYFGPGTRLTVT.